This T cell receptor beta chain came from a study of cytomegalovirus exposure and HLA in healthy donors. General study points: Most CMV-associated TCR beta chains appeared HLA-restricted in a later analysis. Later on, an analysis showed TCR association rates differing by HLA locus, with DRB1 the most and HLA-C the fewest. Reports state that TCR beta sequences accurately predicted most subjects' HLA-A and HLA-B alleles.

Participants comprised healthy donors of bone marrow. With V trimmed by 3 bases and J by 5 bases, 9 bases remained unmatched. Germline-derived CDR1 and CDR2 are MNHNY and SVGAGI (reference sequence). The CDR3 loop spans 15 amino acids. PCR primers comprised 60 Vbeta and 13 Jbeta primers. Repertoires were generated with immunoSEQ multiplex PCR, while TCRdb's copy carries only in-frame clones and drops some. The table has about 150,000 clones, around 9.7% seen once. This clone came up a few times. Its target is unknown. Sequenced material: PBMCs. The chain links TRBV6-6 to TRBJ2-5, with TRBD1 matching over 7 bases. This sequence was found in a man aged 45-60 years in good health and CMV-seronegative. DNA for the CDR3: TGTGCCAGCAGTTATTCCGGACAGGTGTGGGAGACCCAGTACTTC. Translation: CASSYSGQVWETQYF.